The 30 T cell receptor beta chains below come from one sample, sequenced in a study of identical twins. TCRdb reanalysed the 5' RACE reads using MiXCR and keeps one entry per CDR3 protein. Among 350,000 to 450,000 distinct CDR3 sequences listed, about 18% were seen once. The sequenced sample was naive T cells sorted from blood. These receptors were taken from a man aged 50 to 60 in good health.

This clonotype was observed many times. V gene TRBV4-1 combines with J gene TRBJ2-7; the D gene is possibly TRBD2 (6 bases). This CDR3 is built from 13 residues. Germline-derived CDR1 and CDR2 are MGHRA and YSYEKL. V was pared by 4 bases and J by 6 bases, with 13 bases between. CDR3 sequence reads: CASSRDLALEQYF. CDR3 coding DNA: TGCGCCAGCAGCCGGGACCTAGCGCTCGAGCAGTACTTC.

This clonotype was picked up many times. The J gene is TRBJ2-1, the V gene TRBV20-1, with a weak D call TRBD1 (6 bases). This CDR3 has 16 residues. The germline gives CDR1 DFQATT, CDR2 SNEGSKA (reference sequence). V dropped 1 base and J dropped 7 bases, with 20 bases sitting between them. The CDR3 here is CSARALEGVNSNEQFF. The CDR3 DNA sequence: TGCAGTGCTAGAGCGTTAGAGGGGGTCAATTCAAATGAGCAGTTCTTC.

The chain employs TRBV7-9 and TRBJ2-1; 7 bases are a match to TRBD2. Germline CDR1 and CDR2: SEHNR and FQNEAQ (reference sequence). The CDR3 is 17 amino acids. V gave up 4 bases and J gave up 7 bases; unmatched junction bases: 16. CDR3 residues: CASSSTPGLADGNEQFF. CDR3 sequence (DNA): TGTGCCAGCAGCTCGACGCCGGGGCTAGCGGACGGTAATGAGCAGTTCTTC.

In its sample, this clonotype was seen many times. The chain is built from TRBV10-3 and TRBJ2-3; TRBD2 matches at 8 bases. This CDR3 is 16 amino acids long. With V trimmed by 3 bases and J by 2 bases, 7 bases remained unmatched. The germline V gene encodes CDR1 ENHRY and CDR2 SYGVKD. The DNA for the CDR3 is TGTGCCATCAGTGATTCAGCGGGAGTTCACACAGATACGCAGTATTTT. This translates into CAISDSAGVHTDTQYF.

DNA of the CDR3: TGCGCCAGCAGGATTCTGAGGGGGAGGGACACCGGGGAGCTGTTTTTT. This sequence encodes CASRILRGRDTGELFF. This chain links TRBV4-3 with TRBJ2-2, with a possible D match to TRBD2 (7 bases). The CDR3 length is 16 residues. V was cut by 6 bases and J by 3 bases, with 17 bases left in between. Germline V gene sequence: CDR1 LGHNA, CDR2 YSLEER.

This clonotype was seen more than once but under ten times. Here the CDR3 reads CASSPRARDRVNTEAFF. CDR3 nucleotides: TGTGCCAGCAGCCCCAGGGCCCGGGACAGGGTGAACACTGAAGCTTTCTTT. This chain joins TRBV7-9 and TRBJ1-1, with TRBD1 matching over 9 bases. The CDR3 totals 17 residues. Germline loops: CDR1 SEHNR, CDR2 FQNEAQ (reference sequence). With V trimmed by 5 bases and J by 0 bases, 10 bases remained unmatched.

The chain couples TRBV15 to TRBJ1-2; D unclear. The CDR3 runs 15 residues. V lost 3 bases and J lost 4, with 15 bases in between. Germline V lookup: CDR1 LNHNV, CDR2 YYDKDF (reference sequence). The CDR3 spells CATSRPSDAAYGYTF. The CDR3 coding sequence is TGTGCCACCAGCAGGCCTTCTGACGCGGCCTATGGCTACACCTTC.

This clonotype came up many times. The gene calls are TRBV5-1 and TRBJ2-1, with D unresolved. This CDR3 is 15 amino acids long. Germline V gene sequence: CDR1 SGHRS, CDR2 YFSETQ. V dropped 4 bases and J dropped 0 bases, with 11 bases sitting between them. Here the CDR3 DNA reads TGCGCCAGCAGCGCCGACCCGAGCTCCTACAATGAGCAGTTCTTC. It encodes CASSADPSSYNEQFF.

Concerning this clonotype itself: A read error may produce the germline difference seen at one junction end. The J gene is TRBJ2-7, the V gene TRBV11-2, with 11 bases identical to TRBD2. Looked up from germline, CDR1 is SGHAT and CDR2 is FQNNGV. CDR3 length: 15 amino acids. CDR3 in DNA: TGTGTCAGCAGCTTAGGGACTAGCGGCTTTTACGAGCAGTACTTC. Residues: CVSSLGTSGFYEQYF.

This chain uses TRBV7-9 with TRBJ2-5; no definite D call. Trimming left V 2 bases short and J 5 bases short, with 6 bases between. The CDR3 runs to 12 residues. Germline V gene sequence: CDR1 SEHNR, CDR2 FQNEAQ (reference sequence). CDR3 DNA sequence: TGTGCCAGCAGCTTAATAAGGGAGACCCAGTACTTC. Translating gives CASSLIRETQYF.

The V gene is TRBV6-2 or TRBV6-3, the J gene TRBJ2-2; TRBD1 is a possible D gene (6 bases). V was trimmed by 0 bases and J by 7 bases, leaving 9 bases between them. The germline gives CDR1 MNHEY, CDR2 SVGEGT. This CDR3 comprises 14 residues. The CDR3 region has the DNA TGTGCCAGCAGTTACTCGGGGGCCAACGGGGAGCTGTTTTTT. It codes for CASSYSGANGELFF.

This clonotype was detected a few times. This rearrangement joins TRBV7-8 to TRBJ2-1, with D perhaps being TRBD1 or TRBD2 (6 bases each). Germline CDR1 reads SGHVS; CDR2 reads FQNEAQ. The CDR3 consists of 15 residues. Trimming left V 5 bases short and J 0 bases short, with 11 bases between. Here the CDR3 DNA reads TGTGCCAGCAGCGAAAGGGGGGTCTCCTACAATGAGCAGTTCTTC. Residues: CASSERGVSYNEQFF. The complete variable domain, with remaining parts taken from reference TRBV7-8 and TRBJ2-1, reads GAGVSQSPRYKVAKRGQDVALRCDPISGHVSLFWYQQALGQGPEFLTYFQNEAQLDKSGLPSDRFFAERPEGSVSTLKIQRTQQEDSAVYLCASSERGVSYNEQFFGPGTRLTVL.

CDR3 loop: CASSAQGVDTQYF. Written as DNA, the CDR3 is TGTGCCAGCAGCGCACAGGGGGTCGATACGCAGTATTTT. The rearrangement joins TRBV5-6 to TRBJ2-3; 8 bases match TRBD1. Germline V CDR1 and CDR2: SGHDT, YYEEEE. The CDR3 has 13 amino acids. V shed 4 bases, J shed 6 bases, and the junction held 4 bases outside the gene matches.

This clonotype was recorded a few times. CDR3 DNA: TGTGCCAGCAGCCATGACAGGGGGAGGGACACAGATACGCAGTATTTT. This translates into CASSHDRGRDTDTQYF. The rearrangement links TRBV3-1 to TRBJ2-3; 9 bases fit TRBD1. The length of the CDR3 is 16 residues. J lost 2 bases, V lost 3 bases, and 6 bases had no gene match. CDR1 LGHDT and CDR2 YNNKEL come from the germline V gene (reference sequence).

At least ten counts were recorded for this clonotype. This chain uses TRBV12-3 or TRBV12-4 with TRBJ2-7; possibly TRBD1 for D (6 bases). The CDR3 has 16 residues. Trimming stripped 4 bases from V and 3 bases from J, with 19 bases between. In DNA form, the CDR3 reads TGTGCCAGCAGTTCCACCGATGCAGGGGCTTACTACGAGCAGTACTTC. Protein sequence: CASSSTDAGAYYEQYF.

Only a few counts were recorded for this clonotype. The chain has TRBV7-2 and TRBJ2-5; D is ambiguous. Germline CDR1 SGHTA, CDR2 FQGNSA. The CDR3 is 13 amino acids. V was cut by 1 base and J by 3 bases, with 6 bases left in between. Here the CDR3 DNA reads TGTGCCAGCAGCTTAGGGCCGAAAGAGACCCAGTACTTC. Encoded protein: CASSLGPKETQYF. Combining the CDR3 with reference TRBV7-2 and TRBJ2-5 gives the whole variable domain GAGVSQSPSNKVTEKGKDVELRCDPISGHTALYWYRQSLGQGLEFLIYFQGNSAPDKSGLPSDRFSAERTGGSVSTLTIQRTQQEDSAVYLCASSLGPKETQYFGPGTRLLVL.

The chain employs TRBV12-3 or TRBV12-4 and TRBJ2-7; weak D call: TRBD1 (6 bases). This CDR3 contains 15 residues. V was shortened by 1 base and J by 3 bases, with 13 bases between the two germline ends. CDR3 protein: CASSLGRGSNYEQYF. The DNA for the CDR3 is TGTGCCAGCAGTTTAGGTAGGGGGTCCAACTACGAGCAGTACTTC.

The V call is TRBV14, the J call TRBJ1-1; D is ambiguous. The CDR3 runs to 14 residues. The V end was cut by 4 bases, the J end by 6 bases, with 15 bases between. Germline assignment: CDR1 SGHDN and CDR2 FVKESK. CDR3 amino acids: CASSPTRRAAEAFF. Here the CDR3 DNA reads TGTGCCAGCAGCCCAACCAGGAGGGCTGCTGAAGCTTTCTTT.

This clonotype has a handful of counts. The V gene is TRBV25-1, the J gene TRBJ2-7, with D possibly being TRBD2 (6 bases). The CDR3 has 15 residues. The ends were cut back, 6 bases at V and 4 bases at J, with 19 bases in the middle. The germline gives CDR1 MGHDK, CDR2 SYGVNS. CDR3 in DNA: TGTGCCAGCAGGCCGACCGGGACTGAGCGATACGAGCAGTACTTC. Residues: CASRPTGTERYEQYF.

This clonotype was found many times. The chain couples TRBV20-1 to TRBJ2-7; 8 nucleotides agree with TRBD1. Trimming cost V 0 bases and J 3 bases; bases outside gene matches: 4. Germline CDR1 reads DFQATT; CDR2 reads SNEGSKA (reference sequence). The CDR3 sequence is 14 residues long. In DNA form, the CDR3 reads TGCAGTGCTAGAGAGGACAGGGCAGACTACGAGCAGTACTTC. Encoded protein: CSAREDRADYEQYF.

This clonotype has a handful of counts. The chain's CDR3 is CAGLASDAEETQYF. CDR3 coding DNA: TGTGCCGGGCTCGCCTCCGATGCGGAAGAGACCCAGTACTTC. The chain uses TRBV7-9 and TRBJ2-5; D unresolved. Trimming pared 11 bases from V and 3 bases from J, leaving 19 bases between. This CDR3 has 14 amino acids. Germline CDR1 SEHNR, CDR2 FQNEAQ (reference sequence).

This clonotype has more than one count but fewer than ten. The chain recombines TRBV5-1 with TRBJ1-1; 9 bases agree with TRBD1. The CDR3 extends over 16 amino acids. The germline gives CDR1 SGHRS, CDR2 YFSETQ. J was trimmed by 2 bases and V by 4 bases; bases with no gene match: 9. CDR3 in DNA: TGCGCCAGCAGCCTCAGGGACAGGGTACCCAACACTGAAGCTTTCTTT. The encoded protein is CASSLRDRVPNTEAFF.

This clonotype was recorded a few times. The rearrangement joins TRBV5-1 to TRBJ1-1; D remains ambiguous. CDR3 length equals 16 residues. Per the germline V gene, CDR1 is SGHRS and CDR2 is YFSETQ. V was trimmed by 0 bases and J by 0 bases, leaving 12 bases between them. CDR3 sequence: CASSLAEGLMNTEAFF. CDR3 in DNA: TGCGCCAGCAGCTTGGCCGAGGGCCTTATGAACACTGAAGCTTTCTTT.

This clonotype has only a few counts. This rearrangement joins TRBV20-1 to TRBJ2-7, with D unresolved. V was cut by 0 bases and J by 4 bases, with 13 bases left in between. Germline V gene lookup returns CDR1 DFQATT and CDR2 SNEGSKA (reference sequence). The CDR3 has 14 residues. CDR3 amino acids: CSARDDPVGYEQYF. The CDR3, as DNA: TGCAGTGCTAGAGACGACCCCGTCGGATACGAGCAGTACTTC.

This clonotype was seen at least ten times. This chain uses TRBV7-9 with TRBJ2-3, with D uncertain. CDR3 length: 13 residues. Germline V gene sequence: CDR1 SEHNR, CDR2 FQNEAQ (reference sequence). Trimming pared 0 bases from V and 10 bases from J, leaving 11 bases between. The CDR3 nucleotides are TGTGCCAGCAGCTTAGCGACCGTTGATCCGCAGTATTTT. Translating it yields CASSLATVDPQYF.

V gene TRBV7-2 combines with J gene TRBJ2-1, with 8 bases matching TRBD2. In germline, CDR1 is SGHTA, CDR2 FQGNSA. This CDR3 comprises 16 residues. V lost 1 base to trimming and J lost 8 bases; unmatched junction nucleotides: 10. The CDR3 reads CASSLVAGRAVHEQFF. CDR3 DNA sequence: TGTGCCAGCAGCTTAGTAGCGGGACGGGCCGTCCATGAGCAGTTCTTC.

This clonotype has more than one count but fewer than ten. The V call is TRBV11-1, the J call TRBJ2-1, with 7 bases matching TRBD2. The CDR3 has 14 amino acids. Per germline, CDR1 SGHAT and CDR2 FQDESV (reference sequence). Losses at the gene ends were 5 bases for V and 5 bases for J; bases not matched to a gene: 6. The CDR3 nucleotides are TGTGCCAGCAGCAACGGGGGGAGGAACAATGAGCAGTTCTTC. This sequence encodes CASSNGGRNNEQFF.

CDR3 loop: CASSLGASGVYEQFF. The DNA of the CDR3 is TGCGCCAGCAGCCTAGGGGCCTCGGGGGTTTATGAGCAGTTCTTC. This sequence joins TRBV5-1 and TRBJ2-1; the D gene is possibly TRBD2 (6 bases). The germline CDR1 and CDR2 sequences are SGHRS and YFSETQ. The CDR3 covers 15 residues. V was pared by 4 bases and J by 8 bases, with 19 bases between. The full variable domain, its missing parts supplied by reference TRBV5-1 and TRBJ2-1, is KAGVTQTPRYLIKTRGQQVTLSCSPISGHRSVSWYQQTPGQGLQFLFEYFSETQRNKGNFPGRFSGRQFSNSRSEMNVSTLELGDSALYLCASSLGASGVYEQFFGPGTRLTVL.

The chain is built from TRBV2 and TRBJ1-1; D uncertain. CDR1 is SNHLY, CDR2 FYNNEI, per germline. This CDR3 comprises 15 residues. The V end lost 1 base, the J end lost 5 bases, and 14 bases lay between the germline ends. CDR3 residues: CASSEDTNLGTEAFF. DNA of the CDR3: TGTGCCAGCAGTGAAGACACGAATCTTGGGACTGAAGCTTTCTTT.

This clonotype has a handful of counts. CDR3 residues: CASRGAGNQETQYF. CDR3 coding DNA: TGTGCCAGCAGGGGGGCGGGGAACCAAGAGACCCAGTACTTC. J is TRBJ2-5 and V is TRBV7-9; D may be TRBD1 or TRBD2 (6 bases each). Trimming took off 6 bases at V and 0 bases at J, with 11 bases between the two ends. CDR3 length: 14 amino acids. Germline CDR1 reads SEHNR; CDR2 reads FQNEAQ (reference sequence).